This T cell receptor beta chain was documented in a study of shared clonotypes between healthy human individuals (dated by TCRdb to the early 2020s). Regarding the complete study: The cohort included a few men and a couple of women between 18 and 49 years of age. For each donor, CD4 naive and CD4 memory were each given three plates, CD8 naive was given two plates, and CD8 memory was given one plate. Blood TCR repertoires of about 5 healthy adults were deeply sequenced to estimate repertoire size and the extent of clonotype sharing between individuals. To increase sequencing depth and limit assay-specific biases, TCR repertoire library preparation and sequencing were carried out by different laboratories using diverse techniques. Leukapheresis yielded between about 0.85 and 9.5 billion PBMCs per donor. Study-level results and caveats: About 5% of naive CD4, around 4% of naive CD8, approximately 2% of memory CD4, and less than 0.45% of memory CD8 clonotypes were shared across a few donors. The small number of donors limited the genetic and exposure-history diversity represented. Naive subsets generally had larger estimated clonotype richness than memory subsets did. Even with the large sequencing depth, rarefaction of the sorted-subset datasets indicated that sequencing was incomplete. Pairwise subsampling led to the expectation that sequencing depth would affect the degree of clonotype sharing among donors. Clonotypes shared by all four sorted-subset donors showed higher generation probabilities than non-shared clonotypes. Sampling was restricted to blood, and TCR repertoires in tissues likely differ from the TCR repertoires found in blood.

TCR CDR3 regions were amplified from genomic DNA by multiplex PCR using the deep immunoSEQ assay. Extracted genomic DNA from each cell subset was spread evenly across all wells of several immunoSEQ 96-well plates, with each plate serving as a replicate. For sorted subsets, approximately 200 ng of genomic DNA, equivalent to roughly 30,000 T cell genomes, went into each replicate PCR. Purified libraries were measured with a Qubit 3.0 fluorometer, size-checked on a Bioanalyzer 2100, and measured again with the KAPA Library Quantification kit. Each immunoSEQ 96-well plate was sequenced on its own single-read 150-cycle Illumina NextSeq 550 flow cell. The published analysis was carried out like this. Because the immunoSEQ output included only junctional sequences and no quality scores, the filtering could not be the same as the filtering used for full-length reads. To assign V/J genes and CDR3, sequences were annotated using PyIR, a Python wrapper for IgBLAST v1.9, with IMGT germline references. Reads were removed for weak V/J assignments (E-value above 1e-6), missing CDR3, stop codons, out-of-frame junctions, or ambiguous translated residues. V3J clonotypes were defined as sequences sharing the same inferred V gene, J gene, and CDR3 amino acid sequence. Percentage overlap between repertoires was calculated by dividing the number of shared unique clonotypes by the size of the smaller repertoire. Repertoire richness was assessed with RTK rarefaction, the Chao1 estimator, and Recon v2.1 estimates of unobserved clonotypes. OLGA was used to compute generation probabilities for all TCRbeta clonotypes that the gDNA method yielded from a handful of donors. TCRdb's version of the immuneACCESS table is confined to in-frame rearrangements and falls short of the full clone set. An unresolved V gene accounts for under half of the shortfall where checked; the remainder is of unknown origin. V, J and clone size reflect that table, while D and trimming were determined from the DNA. This sample lists approximately 700,000 clones; approximately 73% were detected once. 1.5% to 2% of the sample goes to the ten largest clones.

In the case of this clone: What antigen it recognizes has not been identified. No base quality values were provided; no much bigger clone lies one nucleotide off.

Healthy HIV-negative adults with no recently reported acute infections or vaccinations were included as donors. Only Caucasian adults living in Nashville, Tennessee, USA were represented among the donors. Magnetic negative selection was used to enrich CD4+ T cells, after which naive cells were positively selected on CD45RA and the negative fraction became the memory subset. Blood was collected by leukapheresis, and PBMCs were isolated by Ficoll-Histopaque density gradient centrifugation and then cryopreserved in liquid nitrogen vapor phase. Analytical flow cytometry was used to check the purity and quantity of every magnetically sorted T cell population. Genomic DNA was isolated from each sorted fraction and quantified by UV absorbance on a Nanodrop 2000c. The origin of this receptor is a woman in her thirties in good health. The sample taken for sequencing was memory CD4+ T cells sorted from blood. The cell subset or site label of this sample denotes: CD45RA-negative fraction.

The CDR3 amino acid sequence is: CASSPIPGSLGEKLFF. The bases read TGCGCCAGCAGCCCAATTCCGGGATCTTTGGGAGAAAAACTGTTTTTT. The chain was built from TRBV5-1 and TRBJ1-4; the D gene cannot be resolved reliably. Relative to germline, V is 4 bases shorter and J is 8 bases shorter, with 21 bases between their ends. The germline V gene provides CDR1 SGHRS and CDR2 YFSETQ. Reading from cysteine to phenylalanine, the CDR3 counts 16 amino acids. Of all the DNA, just the CDR3 is kept, 48 bases in frame from base 1.